One and the same sample provided the 7 T cell receptor beta chains below, sequenced in a study of human T cells and chemical hapten exposure (dated by TCRdb to 2020 to 2023). The library relied on RACE. Sequencing took place on a NextSeq 500. TCRdb reworked the public reads: Q25 trimming with fastp, MiXCR clone assembly, productive beta chains retained. Every distinct CDR3 protein forms one entry, paired with its most common genes and DNA. This sample is represented by about 350,000 distinct CDR3 sequences; about 6.3% of them were singletons. The top ten constitute about 6% of the sample. According to the study, the label for this sample's time point signals: patch test 2, 6 weeks after DPC sensitization. Per the publication, the treatment or condition label means: therapeutic diphenylcyclopropenone sensitization with weekly scalp DPC. The sample in question was whole blood, obtained in connection with sensitization to the hapten diphenylcyclopropenone (DPC). These TCRs come from a woman aged 18-30 years with alopecia areata. Some clones in this sample may be carry-over from other donors' samples.

This clonotype showed up many times. The chain recombines TRBV20-1 with TRBJ1-2; no reliable D call. CDR1 and CDR2 (germline): DFQATT, SNEGSKA (reference sequence). The CDR3 is 11 amino acids. V lost 4 bases to trimming and J lost 2 bases, with 5 bases between them. CDR3 in amino acids: CSANRNYGYTF. The CDR3 region has the DNA TGCAGTGCTAACAGAAACTATGGCTACACCTTC.

The chain has TRBV6-5 and TRBJ2-7, with D possibly being TRBD2 (5 bases). The CDR3 has 15 residues. Trimming pared 0 bases from V and 4 bases from J, leaving 13 bases between. Germline V gives CDR1 MNHEY, CDR2 SVGAGI. The CDR3 region is CASSYSGEGGYEQYF. The CDR3 nucleotides are TGTGCCAGCAGTTACTCGGGTGAGGGCGGATACGAGCAGTACTTC.

This clonotype was seen more than once but under ten times. The chain recombines TRBV4-3 with TRBJ2-5, with 10 positions matching TRBD2. This CDR3 has 17 amino acids. The germline V gene encodes CDR1 LGHNA and CDR2 YSLEER. J gave up 2 bases and V 0 bases, and 6 bases lay outside the gene matches. CDR3 nucleotide sequence: TGCGCCAGCAGCCAAGACACTCTAGCGGGGGTTCAAGAGACCCAGTACTTC. Translated: CASSQDTLAGVQETQYF.

The table lists this clonotype with a few counts. The chain recombines TRBV11-2 with TRBJ2-3, with D unclear. Trimming stripped 4 bases from V and 4 bases from J, with 9 bases between. CDR1 is SGHAT, CDR2 FQNNGV, per germline. CDR3 length: 13 amino acids. The CDR3 protein is CASSSSSPDTQYF. The CDR3 nucleotides are TGTGCCAGCAGCTCCAGTAGCCCAGATACGCAGTATTTT.

This clonotype was seen only a few times. The J gene is TRBJ1-6, the V gene TRBV9; D is ambiguous. Deletions cut 4 bases from V and 3 bases from J, with 8 bases between. This CDR3 has 14 residues. Germline V gene data show CDR1 as SGDLS and CDR2 as YYNGEE. The CDR3 nucleotides read TGTGCCAGCAGCTTCGACCGCTATAATTCACCCCTCCACTTT. This codes for CASSFDRYNSPLHF.

This clonotype turned up a few times. This chain connects TRBV12-3 or TRBV12-4 to TRBJ1-2; tentative D call: TRBD1 (6 bases). The CDR3 loop spans 15 amino acids. V lost 6 bases and J lost 6, with 20 bases in between. The CDR3 DNA follows: TGTGCCAGCAGCCTCCTATCTAGGGGGTCTCATGGCTACACCTTC. It specifies CASSLLSRGSHGYTF.

In its sample, this clonotype was seen many times. The chain has TRBV20-1 and TRBJ2-3; D is uncertain. Germline V gene data show CDR1 as DFQATT and CDR2 as SNEGSKA (reference sequence). Trimming pared 6 bases from V and 6 bases from J, leaving 16 bases between. The CDR3 has 13 residues. The CDR3 DNA is TGCAGTGCCAAGATCTCCTATCTGGATACGCAGTATTTT. Translating it yields CSAKISYLDTQYF.